Sequencing of this T cell receptor beta chain was carried out in a study of cytomegalovirus exposure and HLA in healthy donors. Study-level findings and limits: In a later analysis, HLA-associated TCR beta chains were more clonally expanded than equally common others. Cytomegalovirus status, reportedly, was diagnosed with high specificity and sensitivity by the classifier. A later analysis found TCR association rates differed by HLA locus, highest for DRB1 and lowest for HLA-C.

The V segment lost 6 bases and the J segment 6 bases; nucleotides outside the gene matches: 8. CDR1 is MDHEN and CDR2 is SYDVKM in the germline V gene. This CDR3 contains 14 residues. 13 Jbeta primers and 60 Vbeta primers were used for the PCR. Some clones are missing from TCRdb's copy, which holds only in-frame ones; the method was immunoSEQ multiplex PCR. The sample records about 140,000 clones, more than 55% being singletons. Comment on this clone: Its antigen is currently unknown.

The rearrangement joins TRBV28 to TRBJ2-7; TRBD2 agrees at 10 bases. This receptor was taken from a woman in her fifties or sixties in good health and CMV-seronegative. The sequenced sample was PBMCs. The CDR3 DNA reads as TGTGCCAGCAGACTCCTAAGACTAGCGGGCGAGCAGTACTTC. Translating it yields CASRLLRLAGEQYF. The entire variable domain, with the rest obtained from reference TRBV28 and TRBJ2-7, is as follows: DVKVTQSSRYLVKRTGEKVFLECVQDMDHENMFWYRQDPGLGLRLIYFSYDVKMKEKGDIPEGYSVSREKKERFSLILESASTNQTSMYLCASRLLRLAGEQYFGPGTRLTVT.